The sample holds many counts of the clone carrying this T cell receptor (beta chain). What it binds is not known. For TCR beta, libraries came from iRepertoire HTBI primers and Arm-PCR of CDR3 regions. Source study methods: Throughout the samples, researchers identified 60 to 70 TRBV and approximately 15 TRBJ segments. TCRdb independently ran MiXCR on the multiplex PCR reads; one entry per CDR3 protein. The V and J calls shown here were made by TCRdb, not taken from the authors' results. The sample contains 450,000 to 700,000 distinct CDR3 sequences, roughly 14% of which appear only once. The data originate from a study of regulatory T cells in long-lasting Graves disease. From germline, CDR1 is MNHEY and CDR2 SVGEGT. V was clipped by 2 bases and J by 5 bases, with 16 bases between them. The CDR3 has 15 residues. Broader study findings: When disease was persistent, TRBV28, TRBJ1-2 and TRBJ2-5 were the favored segments.

Time point meaning: newly diagnosed GD, antithyroid drugs for less than 3 months. PBMC-derived RNA was used for the TCR library. The sample was also linked to a second study, of T cells in Graves' hyperthyroidism and ophthalmopathy. That source adds: Appearing also in blood were most of the thyroid clonotypes expanded above 0.001. The model forecast ophthalmopathy, anticipating it by a median around 6.5 months before onset.

Sequenced material: peripheral blood mononuclear cells (PBMCs), taken at new diagnosis, from a patient treated with antithyroid drugs. The sequence derives from a man aged 30 to 45 with Graves disease. This chain links TRBV6-2 or TRBV6-3 with TRBJ2-7, with D maybe TRBD1 (6 bases). The CDR3 nucleotides read TGTGCCAGCAGTTACGTAGGCGGCAGGGGCCACGAGCAGTACTTC. Encoded protein: CASSYVGGRGHEQYF.